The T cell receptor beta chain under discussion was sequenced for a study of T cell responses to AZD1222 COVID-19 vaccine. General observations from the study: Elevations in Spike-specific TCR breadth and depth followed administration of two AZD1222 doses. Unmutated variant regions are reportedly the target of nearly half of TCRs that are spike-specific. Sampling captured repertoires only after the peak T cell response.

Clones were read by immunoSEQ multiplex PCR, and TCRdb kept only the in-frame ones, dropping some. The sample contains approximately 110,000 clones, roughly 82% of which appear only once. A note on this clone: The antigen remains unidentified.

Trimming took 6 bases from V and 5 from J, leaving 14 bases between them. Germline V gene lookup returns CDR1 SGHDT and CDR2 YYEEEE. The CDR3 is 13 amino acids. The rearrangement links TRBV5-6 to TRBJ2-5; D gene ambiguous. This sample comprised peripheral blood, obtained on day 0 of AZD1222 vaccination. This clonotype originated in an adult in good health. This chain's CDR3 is CASTRQSVETQYF. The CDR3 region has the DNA TGTGCCAGCACCCGGCAATCCGTGGAGACCCAGTACTTC.